These 4 T cell receptor beta chains were all obtained from the same sample, sequenced in a study of CD8+ T cells in alopecia areata (dated by TCRdb to 2016 to 2019). Receptor libraries were prepared by the immunoSEQ multiplex PCR assay. RNA was extracted from all samples and reverse transcribed into cDNA, which served as template for TCR sequencing. Sourced from immuneACCESS, this table was stored by TCRdb with only in-frame sequences that have V and J called. A share of the clones is absent; for the studies checked, an unresolved V gene accounts for under half, and the remainder has no known explanation. Counted in this sample were a few hundred thousand clones; 40% to 45% of them appeared once. Over 2.5% of the sample is taken by the ten largest. The treatment or condition label, read with the paper, signifies: oral pan-JAK inhibitor, 5-10 mg twice daily. Sequencing used CD4+ T cells sorted from blood, obtained at approximately week 37, from a patient treated with tofacitinib. The receptors were gathered from a human donor with alopecia areata.

The V call is TRBV11-2, the J call TRBJ2-7; D unresolved. The CDR3 has 14 amino acids. The V gene lost 2 bases and the J gene lost 2 bases, with 10 bases spanning the gap. CDR1 and CDR2 (germline): SGHAT, FQNNGV. The CDR3 spells CASSLRAGTYEQYF. CDR3 coding DNA: TGTGCCAGCAGCTTAAGGGCAGGTACCTACGAGCAGTACTTC.

V usage is TRBV29-1 and J usage is TRBJ2-1; TRBD1 matches at 8 bases. V lost 6 bases to trimming and J lost 1 base; unmatched junction nucleotides: 5. Germline CDR1 reads SQVTM; CDR2 reads ANQGSEA. The CDR3 is 14 amino acids. In DNA, the CDR3 is TGCAGCGTGGCAGGGGGCGCGTCCTACAATGAGCAGTTCTTC. Protein product: CSVAGGASYNEQFF.

The chain joins TRBV2 to TRBJ2-4; no clear D. This CDR3 has 12 amino acids. V shed 4 bases and J shed 9 bases, with 10 bases lying between them. Germline CDR1 and CDR2: SNHLY and FYNNEI. Here the CDR3 reads CASSGQAGIQYF. CDR3 coding DNA: TGTGCCAGCAGTGGACAAGCTGGCATTCAGTACTTC.

This clone has more than one count but fewer than ten. The chain is built from TRBV28 and TRBJ2-7; 8 bases map to TRBD1. The CDR3 extends over 14 amino acids. With 2 bases clipped from V and 4 bases from J, the junction kept 4 bases outside the gene matches. Germline V CDR1 and CDR2: MDHEN, SYDVKM. This CDR3 is CASSLRQGMYEQYF. The CDR3 DNA follows: TGTGCCAGCAGTTTACGACAGGGGATGTACGAGCAGTACTTC.